This T cell receptor beta chain was sequenced in a study of CD8 T cells in Susac syndrome. Trimming took 11 bases from V and 6 from J; bases not matched to a gene: 5. The CDR3 is made up of 12 amino acids. Looked up from germline, CDR1 is SEHNR and CDR2 is FQNEAQ (reference sequence). Sequencing targeted TCR beta in T cells from blood (CD8+ and CD4+). The healthy controls were matched to patients by age and sex. It was negative isolation that provided the CD8+ and CD4+ T cells, whereas TEMRA cells were enriched by FACS. RNA in amounts of roughly 0.5 to 1 ug was reverse transcribed with random hexamers. Multiplex immunoSEQ PCR targeted 54 Vbeta and 13 Jbeta TCR beta segments. TCRdb itself ran the immunoSEQ multiplex PCR reads through MiXCR, one entry per CDR3 protein. The profile shows about 200,000 distinct CDR3 sequences, 80% to 95% of them singletons.

The rearrangement uses TRBV7-9 and TRBJ2-3, with 10 bases lining up with TRBD1. This TCR came from a human donor in good health. The sample consisted of CD4+ T cells from PBMCs. The DNA for the CDR3 is TGTGCCGGCGACAGGGGGCTGGATACGCAGTATTTT. This encodes CAGDRGLDTQYF.